The TCR beta chain described here comes from a study of blood T cell repertoires in COVID-19. The wider study: Italy, Spain and the United States were the sources of the convalescent and acute COVID-19 samples. T cells, B-cell-depleted T cells, or PBMCs supplied cDNA or gDNA.

In the study's own analysis: Cell counts per sample came from amplifying reference gene primers. Clones were read by immunoSEQ multiplex PCR, and TCRdb kept only the in-frame ones, dropping some. That table gives V, J and clone size, and the DNA gave D and trimming. The sample lists fewer than 200,000 clones, about 88% occurring once. Germline assignment: CDR1 LNHDA and CDR2 SQIVND (reference sequence). The CDR3 is made up of 12 amino acids. Trimming cost V 5 bases and J 7 bases, with 11 bases left between them. The sample was peripheral blood. The rearrangement joins TRBV19 to TRBJ1-1; tentative D call: TRBD1 (5 bases). This sequence was found in a man between 18 and 35 years old who had recovered from COVID-19. The CDR3 reads CASSPTGDEAFF. The DNA of the CDR3 is TGTGCCAGTAGTCCCACAGGAGATGAAGCTTTCTTT.